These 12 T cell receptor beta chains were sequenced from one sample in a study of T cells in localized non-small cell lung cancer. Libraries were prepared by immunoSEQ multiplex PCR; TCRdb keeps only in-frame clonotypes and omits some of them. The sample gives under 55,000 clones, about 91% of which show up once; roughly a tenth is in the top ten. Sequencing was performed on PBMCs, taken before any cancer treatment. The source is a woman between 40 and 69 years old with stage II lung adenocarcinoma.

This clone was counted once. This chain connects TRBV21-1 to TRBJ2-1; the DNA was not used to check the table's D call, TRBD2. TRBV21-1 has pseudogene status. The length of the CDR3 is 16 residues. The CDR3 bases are TGTGCCAGCAGCGAAACTTCGCGGGGGGGCCTGGCTGAGCAGTTCTTC. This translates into CASSETSRGGLAEQFF.

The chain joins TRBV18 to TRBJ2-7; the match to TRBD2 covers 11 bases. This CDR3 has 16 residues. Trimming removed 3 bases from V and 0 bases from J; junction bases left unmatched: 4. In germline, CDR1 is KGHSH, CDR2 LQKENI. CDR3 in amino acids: CASSPSSGRSSYEQYF. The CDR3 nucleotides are TGTGCCAGCTCACCGTCTAGCGGGAGGAGCTCCTACGAGCAGTACTTC.

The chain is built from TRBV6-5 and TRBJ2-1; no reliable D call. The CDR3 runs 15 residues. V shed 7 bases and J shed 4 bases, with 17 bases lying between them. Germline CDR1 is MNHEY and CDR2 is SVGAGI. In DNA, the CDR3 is TGTGCCAGCACCGTGGACCGTGCGTCTTACAATGAGCAGTTCTTC. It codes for CASTVDRASYNEQFF.

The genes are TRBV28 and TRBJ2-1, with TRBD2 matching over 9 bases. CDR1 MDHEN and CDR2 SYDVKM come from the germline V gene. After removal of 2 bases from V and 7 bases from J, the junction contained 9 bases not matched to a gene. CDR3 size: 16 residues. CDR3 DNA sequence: TGTGCCAGCAGTTTAGGCATAGGGACTAGCAGAAATGAGCAGTTCTTC. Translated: CASSLGIGTSRNEQFF.

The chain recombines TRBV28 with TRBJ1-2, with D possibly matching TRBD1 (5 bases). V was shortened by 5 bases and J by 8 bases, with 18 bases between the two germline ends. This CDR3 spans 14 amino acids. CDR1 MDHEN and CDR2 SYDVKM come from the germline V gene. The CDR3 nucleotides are TGTGCCAGCAGTACCCTCAGGACAACTGAGGGCTACACCTTC. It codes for CASSTLRTTEGYTF.

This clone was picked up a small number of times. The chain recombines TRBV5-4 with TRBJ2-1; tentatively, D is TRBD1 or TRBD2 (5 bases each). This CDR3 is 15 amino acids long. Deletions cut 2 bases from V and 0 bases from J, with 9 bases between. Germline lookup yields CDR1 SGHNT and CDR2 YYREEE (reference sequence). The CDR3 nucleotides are TGTGCCAGCAGCTTTAAGGGGAGCTCCTACAATGAGCAGTTCTTC. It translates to CASSFKGSSYNEQFF.

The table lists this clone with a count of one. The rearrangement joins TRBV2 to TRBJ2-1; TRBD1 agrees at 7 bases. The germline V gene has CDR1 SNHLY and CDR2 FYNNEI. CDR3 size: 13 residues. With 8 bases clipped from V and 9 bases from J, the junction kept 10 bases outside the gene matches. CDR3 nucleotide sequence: TGTGCCAGCGACAGGGACCAAAGGGGTGAGCAGTTCTTC. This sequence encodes CASDRDQRGEQFF.

CDR3 DNA: TGTGCCAGCAGCCAAGGAAGTAGAGACCGGGGGCGTACTGAAGCTTTCTTT. Translated: CASSQGSRDRGRTEAFF. This sequence joins TRBV4-2 and TRBJ1-1, with D perhaps matching TRBD1 (6 bases). Trimming cost V 1 base and J 5 bases, with 20 bases left between them. Looked up from germline, CDR1 is LGHNA and CDR2 is YNFKEQ. This CDR3 has 17 residues.

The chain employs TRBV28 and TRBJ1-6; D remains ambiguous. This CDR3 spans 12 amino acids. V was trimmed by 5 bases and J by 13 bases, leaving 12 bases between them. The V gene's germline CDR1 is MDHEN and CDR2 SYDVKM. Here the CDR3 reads CASSPRLEPLHF. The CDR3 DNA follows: TGTGCCAGCAGTCCCCGCCTCGAGCCCCTCCACTTT. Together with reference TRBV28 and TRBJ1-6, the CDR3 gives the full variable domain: DVKVTQSSRYLVKRTGEKVFLECVQDMDHENMFWYRQDPGLGLRLIYFSYDVKMKEKGDIPEGYSVSREKKERFSLILESASTNQTSMYLCASSPRLEPLHFGNGTRLTVT.

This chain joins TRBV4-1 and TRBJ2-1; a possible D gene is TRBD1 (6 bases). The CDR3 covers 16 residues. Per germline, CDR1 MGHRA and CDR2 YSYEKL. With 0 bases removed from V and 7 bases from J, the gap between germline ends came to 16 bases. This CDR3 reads CASSQDPHRVENEQFF. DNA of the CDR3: TGCGCCAGCAGCCAAGACCCTCACAGGGTGGAGAATGAGCAGTTCTTC.

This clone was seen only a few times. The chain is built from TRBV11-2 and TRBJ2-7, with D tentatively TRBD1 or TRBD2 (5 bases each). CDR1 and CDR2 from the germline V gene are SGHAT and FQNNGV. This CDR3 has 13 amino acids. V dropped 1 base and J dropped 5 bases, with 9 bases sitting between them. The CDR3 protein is CASSLGDRHEQYF. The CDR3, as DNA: TGTGCCAGCAGCTTAGGGGACCGCCACGAGCAGTACTTC. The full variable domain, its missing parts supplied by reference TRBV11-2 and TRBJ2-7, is EAGVAQSPRYKIIEKRQSVAFWCNPISGHATLYWYQQILGQGPKLLIQFQNNGVVDDSQLPKDRFSAERLKGVDSTLKIQPAKLEDSAVYLCASSLGDRHEQYFGPGTRLTVT.

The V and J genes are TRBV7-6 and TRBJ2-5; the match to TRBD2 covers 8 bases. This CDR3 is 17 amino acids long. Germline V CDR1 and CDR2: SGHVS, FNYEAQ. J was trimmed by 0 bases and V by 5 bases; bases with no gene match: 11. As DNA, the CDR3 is TGTGCCAGCAGCCCCAGCCTTGGCGGGGGGCACCAAGAGACCCAGTACTTC. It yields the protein CASSPSLGGGHQETQYF.